This passage covers 30 T cell receptor beta chains from one sample sequenced in a study of control samples from healthy donors and cancer patients (dated by TCRdb to about 2020). Receptor libraries were prepared by the immunoSEQ multiplex PCR assay. TCRdb took over this immuneACCESS table, retaining in-frame rearrangements with V and J assigned. Such tables are incomplete; in checked studies, under half of the missing clones stem from an unresolved V gene, and the remainder is unexplained. The sample yields fewer than 300,000 clones; approximately 80% were counted once. The ten largest clones represent about 14% of the sample. The specimen sequenced was PBMCs. These receptor sequences come from a woman between 55 and 75 years old with lung cancer.

The chain employs TRBV16 and TRBJ1-2; D is ambiguous. The germline V and J ends were trimmed by 6 bases and 0 bases, with 11 bases remaining between them. The CDR3 loop spans 14 amino acids. Looked up from germline, CDR1 is KGHSY and CDR2 is FQNENV. Here the CDR3 DNA reads TGTGCCAGCAGTCTAAGGGCAGCTAACTATGGCTACACCTTC. Its protein product is CASSLRAANYGYTF.

This clone was seen only a few times. The J gene is TRBJ2-7, the V gene TRBV27; D might be TRBD1 (5 bases). V was shortened by 2 bases and J by 3 bases, with 11 bases between the two germline ends. This CDR3 spans 14 amino acids. Germline assignment: CDR1 MNHEY and CDR2 SMNVEV (reference sequence). For the CDR3, the DNA is TGTGCCAGCAGTTTAAGTGACAGTCACTACGAGCAGTACTTC. Amino acids: CASSLSDSHYEQYF.

This clone was seen repeatedly, ten times or more. The rearrangement links TRBV18 to TRBJ1-1, with D possibly matching TRBD1 (5 bases). CDR3 size: 15 residues. Trimming took 6 bases from V and 3 from J, leaving 17 bases between them. Germline V gives CDR1 KGHSH, CDR2 LQKENI. The CDR3 nucleotides are TGTGCCAGCTCGCCCGGGACTTCGAGCGACACTGAAGCTTTCTTT. This gives the protein CASSPGTSSDTEAFF.

The CDR3 protein is CATSPSGGVYNEQFF. The CDR3 DNA is TGTGCCACCAGCCCGAGCGGGGGGGTCTACAATGAGCAGTTCTTC. The chain combines TRBV24-1 with TRBJ2-1, with 10 bases matching TRBD2. In germline, CDR1 is KGHDR, CDR2 SFDVKD. This CDR3 spans 15 amino acids. J was trimmed by 3 bases and V by 7 bases; bases with no gene match: 5.

This sequence joins TRBV6-1 and TRBJ1-5; 9 bases are a match to TRBD1. CDR1 is MNHNS and CDR2 is SASEGT in the germline V gene. This CDR3 contains 17 residues. Trimming cost V 4 bases and J 7 bases; bases outside gene matches: 14. The CDR3 DNA sequence: TGTGCCAGCAGTGCGAACGGACAGGGGTACGACGGACAGCCCCAGCATTTT. Amino acids: CASSANGQGYDGQPQHF.

This chain joins TRBV9 and TRBJ1-1, with D perhaps TRBD1 (6 bases). V lost 5 bases to trimming and J lost 1 base, with 12 bases between them. In germline, CDR1 is SGDLS, CDR2 YYNGEE. This CDR3 spans 14 amino acids. CDR3 in amino acids: CASSRQDSNTEAFF. The CDR3 nucleotides are TGTGCCAGCAGTAGACAGGATTCGAACACTGAAGCTTTCTTT.

This clone was counted between two and nine times. The V and J genes are TRBV7-2 and TRBJ1-2, with 7 nucleotides matching TRBD1. The CDR3 consists of 15 residues. The germline V gene encodes CDR1 SGHTA and CDR2 FQGNSA. With 0 bases clipped from V and 4 bases from J, the junction kept 5 bases outside the gene matches. CDR3 bases: TGTGCCAGCAGCTTAGCCCCGGGACAGACCTATGGCTACACCTTC. This translates into CASSLAPGQTYGYTF.

This clone appeared a single time. The gene calls are TRBV9 and TRBJ2-5, with D perhaps matching TRBD1 (6 bases). In germline, CDR1 is SGDLS, CDR2 YYNGEE. The CDR3 is made up of 16 amino acids. V was cut by 4 bases and J by 5 bases, with 21 bases left in between. Here the CDR3 DNA reads TGTGCCAGCAGCAGTAGGTTGGGGAATAGGGGGGAGACCCAGTACTTC. This translates into CASSSRLGNRGETQYF.

This chain joins TRBV28 and TRBJ2-2; tentative D call: TRBD1 (6 bases). Germline loops: CDR1 MDHEN, CDR2 SYDVKM. The CDR3 has 15 amino acids. V lost 3 bases and J 1 base, leaving 9 bases between the germline ends. CDR3 protein: CASSLPTGNTGELFF. In DNA form, the CDR3 reads TGTGCCAGCAGTTTGCCGACAGGGAACACCGGGGAGCTGTTTTTT.

V and J are TRBV5-1 and TRBJ2-3; D not certain. The germline gives CDR1 SGHRS, CDR2 YFSETQ. The CDR3 contains 12 residues. The V end lost 4 bases, the J end lost 5 bases, and 8 bases lay between the germline ends. CDR3 region: CASSQPGDTQYF. The CDR3 bases are TGCGCCAGCAGCCAGCCGGGAGATACGCAGTATTTT.

V is TRBV6-5 and J is TRBJ1-5, with D unclear. Germline assignment: CDR1 MNHEY and CDR2 SVGAGI. This CDR3 is built from 11 residues. V was cut by 11 bases and J by 6 bases, with 11 bases left in between. The CDR3 DNA is TGTGCCGTAAGTGAGGGTCAGCCCCAGCATTTT. Protein product: CAVSEGQPQHF.

The rearrangement links TRBV6-5 to TRBJ2-1; D perhaps matches TRBD1 (5 bases). The CDR3 consists of 13 residues. The germline CDR1 and CDR2 sequences are MNHEY and SVGAGI. V dropped 6 bases and J dropped 4 bases, with 10 bases sitting between them. Here the CDR3 DNA reads TGTGCCAGCAGACAGGATCAATACAATGAGCAGTTCTTC. It encodes CASRQDQYNEQFF.

The V and J genes are TRBV7-9 and TRBJ2-5; either TRBD1 or TRBD2 may fit D (5 bases each). Trimming left V 5 bases short and J 10 bases short, with 23 bases between. This CDR3 has 15 amino acids. Germline CDR1 is SEHNR and CDR2 is FQNEAQ (reference sequence). The chain's CDR3 is CASSLGDETENGQYF. Written as DNA, the CDR3 is TGTGCCAGCAGCCTGGGGGACGAGACGGAGAATGGCCAGTACTTC. Full variable domain (remainder filled in from reference TRBV7-9 and TRBJ2-5): DTGVSQNPRHKITKRGQNVTFRCDPISEHNRLYWYRQTLGQGPEFLTYFQNEAQLEKSRLLSDRFSAERPKGSFSTLEIQRTEQGDSAMYLCASSLGDETENGQYFGPGTRLLVL.

The chain uses TRBV7-8 and TRBJ1-4; tentative D call: TRBD1 (5 bases). CDR3 size: 16 residues. Germline loops: CDR1 SGHVS, CDR2 FQNEAQ. V gave up 3 bases and J gave up 0 bases, with 11 bases separating them. CDR3 in DNA: TGTGCCAGCAGCTTGGGGGGTTTTGCAACTAATGAAAAACTGTTTTTT. Protein product: CASSLGGFATNEKLFF.

V is TRBV2 and J is TRBJ2-5; D perhaps matches TRBD1 (5 bases). Trimming removed 7 bases from V and 1 base from J, with 19 bases in between. This CDR3 comprises 16 residues. Per the germline V gene, CDR1 is SNHLY and CDR2 is FYNNEI. The CDR3 reads CASTLDMAVPQETQYF. The DNA for the CDR3 is TGTGCCAGCACCCTGGACATGGCTGTACCCCAAGAGACCCAGTACTTC.

The chain couples TRBV11-1 to TRBJ1-6, with D unresolved. This CDR3 region has 14 residues. Germline assignment: CDR1 SGHAT and CDR2 FQDESV (reference sequence). V dropped 3 bases and J dropped 6 bases, with 9 bases sitting between them. The CDR3 nucleotides read TGTGCCAGCAGCTTTCCACCGAGTAATTCACCCCTCCACTTT. Its translation: CASSFPPSNSPLHF. The whole variable domain, filled in from reference TRBV11-1 and TRBJ1-6, reads EAEVAQSPRYKITEKSQAVAFWCDPISGHATLYWYRQILGQGPELLVQFQDESVVDDSQLPKDRFSAERLKGVDSTLKIQPAELGDSAMYLCASSFPPSNSPLHFGNGTRLTVT.

The rearrangement links TRBV15 to TRBJ2-1, with 8 bases fitting TRBD1. CDR1 is LNHNV, CDR2 YYDKDF, per germline (reference sequence). The junction had 5 bases not matched to a gene; V was cut back by 3 bases and J by 7 bases. This CDR3 has 14 residues. The CDR3 protein is CATSRTGDLNEQFF. CDR3 sequence (DNA): TGTGCCACCAGCAGGACAGGGGATCTGAATGAGCAGTTCTTC.

This sequence joins TRBV9 and TRBJ2-5; D is perhaps TRBD2 (5 bases). V dropped 2 bases and J dropped 1 base, with 12 bases sitting between them. Germline CDR1 SGDLS, CDR2 YYNGEE. This CDR3 spans 15 amino acids. The CDR3 spells CASSVGAVTQETQYF. CDR3 bases: TGTGCCAGCAGCGTGGGAGCGGTAACCCAAGAGACCCAGTACTTC.

V usage is TRBV4-2 and J usage is TRBJ2-7, with 9 bases matching TRBD1. The CDR3 is 14 residues long. CDR1 LGHNA and CDR2 YNFKEQ come from the germline V gene. V was clipped by 3 bases and J by 6 bases; unmatched bases: 6. The CDR3 here is CASSQIRTGAEQYF. The CDR3 bases are TGTGCCAGCAGCCAGATCCGGACAGGGGCCGAGCAGTACTTC.

A word on this clone: An end of the junction differs from the germline gene, which may be a read error. This chain links TRBV5-1 with TRBJ1-1, with TRBD1 matching over 8 bases. Germline loops: CDR1 SGHRS, CDR2 YFSETQ. The CDR3 length is 14 residues. The CDR3 loop reads CASSLGRGQAETFF. The CDR3 DNA sequence: TGCGCCAGCAGCTTGGGCAGGGGGCAAGCTGAAACTTTCTTT.

DNA for the CDR3: TGTGCCTGGAGTAGGGTAGGGGTAATGAACACTGAAGCTTTCTTT. It translates to CAWSRVGVMNTEAFF. The chain employs TRBV30 and TRBJ1-1; TRBD1 is a possible D gene (5 bases). Trimming cost V 2 bases and J 0 bases, with 13 bases left between them. There are 15 residues in the CDR3. The germline V gene has CDR1 GTSNPN and CDR2 SVGIG (reference sequence).

This clone was detected once. The chain uses TRBV6-5 and TRBJ1-2, with 9 bases aligning to TRBD1. The junction had 8 bases not matched to a gene; V was cut back by 5 bases and J by 4 bases. The CDR3 sequence is 15 residues long. Looked up from germline, CDR1 is MNHEY and CDR2 is SVGAGI. CDR3 in amino acids: CASSPRTGAFYGYTF. For the CDR3, the DNA is TGTGCCAGCAGTCCCAGGACAGGGGCATTCTATGGCTACACCTTC.

The rearrangement links TRBV29-1 to TRBJ2-2, with a weak D call TRBD1 (5 bases). V was clipped by 4 bases and J by 5 bases, with 11 bases between them. The germline V gene has CDR1 SQVTM and CDR2 ANQGSEA. This CDR3 region has 13 residues. In DNA form, the CDR3 reads TGCAGCGTTGGGCAGGGAACAACCGGGGAGCTGTTTTTT. Its protein product is CSVGQGTTGELFF.

The chain joins TRBV28 to TRBJ2-1; D is possibly TRBD1 or TRBD2 (5 bases each). The CDR3 length is 12 residues. Per the germline V gene, CDR1 is MDHEN and CDR2 is SYDVKM. V was cut by 8 bases and J by 4 bases, with 9 bases left in between. The CDR3 reads CASGTGYNEQFF. CDR3 sequence (DNA): TGTGCCAGCGGGACGGGGTACAATGAGCAGTTCTTC.

V and J are TRBV5-4 and TRBJ2-3; the D call may be TRBD1 or TRBD2 (5 bases each). V dropped 3 bases and J dropped 0 bases, with 14 bases sitting between them. This CDR3 is 16 amino acids long. Germline V gene lookup returns CDR1 SGHNT and CDR2 YYREEE (reference sequence). DNA of the CDR3: TGTGCCAGCAGCTGGGGACGGATCGCTAGCACAGATACGCAGTATTTT. This translates into CASSWGRIASTDTQYF.

The rearrangement links TRBV5-4 to TRBJ2-1; the match to TRBD1 covers 12 bases. Unmatched junction bases numbered 7, after V lost 5 bases and J lost 7 bases. The CDR3 extends over 15 amino acids. The germline V gene has CDR1 SGHNT and CDR2 YYREEE (reference sequence). This CDR3 reads CASRTGTGGANEQFF. In nucleotides, the CDR3 is TGTGCCAGCAGAACCGGGACAGGGGGCGCGAATGAGCAGTTCTTC. The complete variable domain, with remaining parts taken from reference TRBV5-4 and TRBJ2-1, reads ETGVTQSPTHLIKTRGQQVTLRCSSQSGHNTVSWYQQALGQGPQFIFQYYREEENGRGNFPPRFSGLQFPNYSSELNVNALELDDSALYLCASRTGTGGANEQFFGPGTRLTVL.

This chain links TRBV19 with TRBJ2-4; D may be TRBD2 (5 bases). V lost 5 bases, J lost 0 bases, and 14 bases lay in between. The CDR3 covers 16 residues. Germline lookup yields CDR1 LNHDA and CDR2 SQIVND (reference sequence). The CDR3 bases are TGTGCCAGTAGTGGAGTAAGGACTTCAGCCAAAAACATTCAGTACTTC. It translates to CASSGVRTSAKNIQYF.

J is TRBJ1-1 and V is TRBV6-5, with unresolved D. Germline CDR1 MNHEY, CDR2 SVGAGI. The CDR3 contains 14 residues. Trimming removed 8 bases at V and 1 base at J, with 14 bases between. The CDR3 region has the DNA TGTGCCAGCGTTCTATCGGGCAAGAACACTGAAGCTTTCTTT. Its protein is CASVLSGKNTEAFF.

The genes are TRBV3-1 (or the pseudogene TRBV3-2) and TRBJ2-2; 12 bases are shared with TRBD2. The length of the CDR3 is 18 residues. Germline V gene lookup returns CDR1 LGHDT and CDR2 YNNKEL (reference sequence). V was clipped by 1 base and J by 1 base; unmatched bases: 4. CDR3 amino acids: CASSQGSLAGGNTGELFF. The CDR3 bases are TGTGCCAGCAGCCAAGGTTCACTAGCGGGGGGGAACACCGGGGAGCTGTTTTTT.

This chain uses TRBV6-5 with TRBJ1-2; D gene uncertain. CDR1 and CDR2 from the germline V gene are MNHEY and SVGAGI. V lost 6 bases and J lost 4, with 18 bases in between. The CDR3 covers 15 residues. This CDR3 reads CASSSRVSSGYGYTF. The CDR3 DNA reads as TGTGCCAGCAGCTCGCGGGTCAGCAGTGGCTATGGCTACACCTTC.